This TCR beta chain was identified during a study of blood T cell repertoires in COVID-19. Per the authors' pipeline: Estimated nucleated cell counts came from reference gene primer amplification. Clones were read by immunoSEQ multiplex PCR, and TCRdb kept only the in-frame ones, dropping some. D and trimming were read from the DNA, whereas the V and J calls and clone size are those reported in that table. The table has 52,000 or so clones, approximately 84% seen once; the top ten hold about a sixth. CDR3 length: 15 amino acids. Germline V lookup: CDR1 MNHEY, CDR2 SVGEGT. V shed 5 bases, J shed 4 bases, and the junction held 9 bases outside the gene matches.

J is TRBJ2-7 and V is TRBV6-2 or TRBV6-3, with TRBD2 identical over 9 bases. Sequences were obtained from peripheral blood. The sequence was collected from a man aged 65-85 years with active COVID-19. This chain's CDR3 is CASSTSGRIRYEQYF. DNA of the CDR3: TGTGCCAGCAGTACAAGCGGGAGGATCAGGTACGAGCAGTACTTC.